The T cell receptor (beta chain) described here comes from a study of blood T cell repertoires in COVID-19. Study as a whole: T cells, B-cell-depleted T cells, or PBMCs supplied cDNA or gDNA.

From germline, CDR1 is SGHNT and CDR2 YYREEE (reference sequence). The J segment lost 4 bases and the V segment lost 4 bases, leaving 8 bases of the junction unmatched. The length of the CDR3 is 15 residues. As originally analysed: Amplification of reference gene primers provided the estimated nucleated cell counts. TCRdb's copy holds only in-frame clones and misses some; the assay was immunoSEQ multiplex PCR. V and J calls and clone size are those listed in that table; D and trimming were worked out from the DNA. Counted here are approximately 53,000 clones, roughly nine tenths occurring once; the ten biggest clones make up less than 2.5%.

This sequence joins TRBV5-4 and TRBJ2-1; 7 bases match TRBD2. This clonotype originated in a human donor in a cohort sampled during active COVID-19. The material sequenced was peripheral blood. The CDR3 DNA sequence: TGTGCCAGCAGCCCGGAGGGCGGGGGTTACAATGAGCAGTTCTTC. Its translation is CASSPEGGGYNEQFF.